The next 32 T cell receptor beta chains were all read from a single sample in a study of technical replicates of blood from a few donors. Using immunoSEQ multiplex PCR, the repertoire was profiled, and TCRdb retains in-frame clones only, with some absent. The profile shows tens of thousands of clones, over 95% of them singletons. Material for sequencing was T cells isolated from PBMCs. The receptors here all came from a human donor in good health.

The count of this clone is one. The chain links TRBV27 to TRBJ1-2, with 8 bases lining up with TRBD1. CDR3 length: 17 residues. Germline CDR1 and CDR2: MNHEY and SMNVEV (reference sequence). The ends lost 3 bases at V and 4 bases at J; junction bases unmatched: 13. The CDR3 protein is CASSLDRDRGLFYGYTF. The CDR3 DNA sequence: TGTGCCAGCAGTTTGGACCGAGACAGGGGCCTTTTCTATGGCTACACCTTC.

This clone appeared a single time. J is TRBJ1-5 and V is TRBV4-2; no firm D call. V shed 4 bases and J shed 3 bases, with 7 bases lying between them. Germline lookup yields CDR1 LGHNA and CDR2 YNFKEQ. The CDR3 is 13 residues long. The CDR3 is CASSPQNNQPQHF. CDR3 sequence (DNA): TGTGCCAGCAGCCCACAGAACAATCAGCCCCAGCATTTT.

The V call is TRBV6-1, the J call TRBJ2-3; weak D call: TRBD2 (5 bases). The CDR3 sequence is 14 residues long. The germline V gene has CDR1 MNHNS and CDR2 SASEGT. Trimming removed 7 bases from V and 1 base from J, with 12 bases in between. CDR3 residues: CASIWGAGTDTQYF. CDR3 nucleotide sequence: TGTGCCAGCATTTGGGGAGCCGGCACAGATACGCAGTATTTT.

The chain recombines TRBV27 with TRBJ1-1; TRBD1 is a possible D gene (5 bases). Germline CDR1 and CDR2: MNHEY and SMNVEV (reference sequence). V lost 0 bases and J 5 bases, leaving 10 bases between the germline ends. The CDR3 extends over 14 amino acids. The CDR3 is CASSLSGGGTEAFF. The DNA of the CDR3 is TGTGCCAGCAGTTTATCGGGGGGAGGGACTGAAGCTTTCTTT.

The chain joins TRBV18 to TRBJ1-2; perhaps TRBD1 as D (5 bases). Germline CDR1 reads KGHSH; CDR2 reads LQKENI. The CDR3 is 15 amino acids. The V and J ends lost 6 bases and 4 bases respectively, with 18 bases between them. CDR3 protein: CASSGGKGVTYGYTF. DNA for the CDR3: TGTGCCAGCTCGGGGGGAAAAGGTGTTACCTATGGCTACACCTTC.

The rearrangement joins TRBV19 to TRBJ1-1; D not certain. V gave up 5 bases and J gave up 11 bases, with 18 bases separating them. The CDR3 contains 13 residues. Germline V gene lookup returns CDR1 LNHDA and CDR2 SQIVND (reference sequence). The CDR3 DNA follows: TGTGCCAGTAGTTCACAGCTGACGGGATCGGCTTTCTTT. It is translated as CASSSQLTGSAFF.

This chain joins TRBV6-5 and TRBJ2-1; 9 positions agree with TRBD2. Germline loops: CDR1 MNHEY, CDR2 SVGAGI. The CDR3 sequence is 15 residues long. Trimming took 4 bases from V and 6 from J; bases not matched to a gene: 7. CDR3 loop: CASSSSSGIVNEQFF. CDR3 sequence (DNA): TGTGCCAGCAGTTCCTCTAGCGGGATCGTCAATGAGCAGTTCTTC.

The genes are TRBV7-2 and TRBJ2-7, with 9 bases that match TRBD2. This CDR3 comprises 18 residues. CDR1 SGHTA and CDR2 FQGNSA come from the germline V gene. The V segment lost 2 bases and the J segment 0 bases; nucleotides outside the gene matches: 11. CDR3 loop: CASSLMIGGRAFSYEQYF. The CDR3 DNA reads TGTGCCAGCAGCTTAATGATAGGCGGGAGGGCTTTCTCCTACGAGCAGTACTTC. Supplemented by reference TRBV7-2 and TRBJ2-7, the full variable domain reads GAGVSQSPSNKVTEKGKDVELRCDPISGHTALYWYRQSLGQGLEFLIYFQGNSAPDKSGLPSDRFSAERTGGSVSTLTIQRTQQEDSAVYLCASSLMIGGRAFSYEQYFGPGTRLTVT.

This chain links TRBV7-6 with TRBJ2-2; possible D gene TRBD2, 6 bases. The V gene lost 5 bases and the J gene lost 7 bases, with 20 bases spanning the gap. CDR1 is SGHVS, CDR2 FNYEAQ, per germline. CDR3 length: 16 residues. In DNA, the CDR3 is TGTGCCAGCAGCCGGCCCCTGAGGGGAGGAATCGGGGAGCTGTTTTTT. As protein: CASSRPLRGGIGELFF.

CDR3 nucleotides: TGTGCCAGCAGCCAACCGAACGGTAACAATGAGCAGTTCTTC. Translation: CASSQPNGNNEQFF. The chain is built from TRBV7-8 and TRBJ2-1, with unresolved D. Germline CDR1 SGHVS, CDR2 FQNEAQ. Trimming left V 5 bases short and J 5 bases short, with 13 bases between. The CDR3 has 14 residues.

This rearrangement joins TRBV29-1 to TRBJ1-4, with D perhaps matching TRBD1 (6 bases). The CDR3 runs to 13 residues. Germline V gives CDR1 SQVTM, CDR2 ANQGSEA. The V gene lost 5 bases and the J gene lost 4 bases, with 11 bases spanning the gap. CDR3 bases: TGCAGCGTTCAGGTCAGGGGTAATGAAAAACTGTTTTTT. It codes for CSVQVRGNEKLFF.

The CDR3 loop reads CASSEWPLSSYEQYF. The CDR3 DNA is TGTGCCAGCAGTGAATGGCCACTAAGCTCCTACGAGCAGTACTTC. The V and J genes are TRBV6-1 and TRBJ2-7, with no clear D. V was trimmed by 2 bases and J by 0 bases, leaving 11 bases between them. CDR1 and CDR2 from the germline V gene are MNHNS and SASEGT. This CDR3 has 15 residues.

This clone was seen a single time. The gene calls are TRBV5-4 and TRBJ2-3; TRBD2 aligns across 10 bases. The CDR3 is made up of 15 amino acids. The trim removed 0 bases at V and 6 bases at J, leaving 4 bases unmatched. Germline lookup yields CDR1 SGHNT and CDR2 YYREEE (reference sequence). The DNA of the CDR3 is TGTGCCAGCAGCTTGGATCCGGGACTAGCGGATACGCAGTATTTT. Protein: CASSLDPGLADTQYF. Drawing the rest from reference TRBV5-4 and TRBJ2-3, the complete variable domain is ETGVTQSPTHLIKTRGQQVTLRCSSQSGHNTVSWYQQALGQGPQFIFQYYREEENGRGNFPPRFSGLQFPNYSSELNVNALELDDSALYLCASSLDPGLADTQYFGPGTRLTVL.

This chain joins TRBV11-2 and TRBJ1-2; a possible D gene is TRBD1 (5 bases). The V end lost 3 bases, the J end lost 8 bases, and 10 bases lay between the germline ends. Per the germline V gene, CDR1 is SGHAT and CDR2 is FQNNGV. This CDR3 has 12 residues. The CDR3 is CASSFSGLGYTF. CDR3 sequence (DNA): TGTGCCAGCAGCTTTTCAGGGTTGGGCTACACCTTC. The whole variable domain, filled in from reference TRBV11-2 and TRBJ1-2, reads EAGVAQSPRYKIIEKRQSVAFWCNPISGHATLYWYQQILGQGPKLLIQFQNNGVVDDSQLPKDRFSAERLKGVDSTLKIQPAKLEDSAVYLCASSFSGLGYTFGSGTRLTVV.

The gene calls are TRBV7-2 and TRBJ2-2, with 9 bases matching TRBD2. With 4 bases clipped from V and 3 bases from J, the junction kept 6 bases outside the gene matches. Germline assignment: CDR1 SGHTA and CDR2 FQGNSA. This CDR3 region has 16 residues. CDR3 sequence (DNA): TGTGCCAGCAGCTCAGGGACTAGCATCTACACCGGGGAGCTGTTTTTT. Residues: CASSSGTSIYTGELFF.

This clone was observed once. The V gene is TRBV2, the J gene TRBJ1-1, with D perhaps TRBD1 (6 bases). V was clipped by 7 bases and J by 2 bases, with 14 bases between them. Germline CDR1 SNHLY, CDR2 FYNNEI. The CDR3 consists of 14 residues. The CDR3 DNA is TGTGCCAGCATCGGACCAGGGGTTAACACTGAAGCTTTCTTT. This sequence encodes CASIGPGVNTEAFF.

The chain is built from TRBV4-2 and TRBJ1-2; 12 bases fit TRBD1. The CDR3 spans 15 residues. Germline assignment: CDR1 LGHNA and CDR2 YNFKEQ. The ends lost 5 bases at V and 4 bases at J; junction bases unmatched: 5. The CDR3 DNA reads as TGTGCCAGCAGCTCCGGGACAGGGGGCTTCTATGGCTACACCTTC. Protein product: CASSSGTGGFYGYTF.

The CDR3, as DNA: TGCGCCAGCAGCTTGGGCGGGAGGGGTCTCAATGAGCAGTTCTTC. Amino acid sequence: CASSLGGRGLNEQFF. The V gene is TRBV5-1, the J gene TRBJ2-1, with 9 bases lining up with TRBD2. V shed 0 bases, J shed 6 bases, and the junction held 4 bases outside the gene matches. Per germline, CDR1 SGHRS and CDR2 YFSETQ. There are 15 residues in the CDR3. Using reference TRBV5-1 and TRBJ2-1 for the parts outside the CDR3, the full variable domain is KAGVTQTPRYLIKTRGQQVTLSCSPISGHRSVSWYQQTPGQGLQFLFEYFSETQRNKGNFPGRFSGRQFSNSRSEMNVSTLELGDSALYLCASSLGGRGLNEQFFGPGTRLTVL.

The chain employs TRBV7-9 and TRBJ1-2; the D is unclear. CDR1 is SEHNR, CDR2 FQNEAQ, per germline (reference sequence). V dropped 5 bases and J dropped 5 bases, with 21 bases sitting between them. The CDR3 extends over 16 amino acids. CDR3 sequence (DNA): TGTGCCAGCAGCCCCCCCTTCGGTGGGCACTGGTATGGCTACACCTTC. It encodes CASSPPFGGHWYGYTF.

The V call is TRBV7-9, the J call TRBJ1-1; the D gene is possibly TRBD1 (5 bases). The CDR3 has 16 residues. Germline V gene sequence: CDR1 SEHNR, CDR2 FQNEAQ (reference sequence). V lost 4 bases, J lost 3 bases, and 18 bases lay in between. CDR3 loop: CASSSSGRWRDTEAFF. CDR3 nucleotide sequence: TGTGCCAGCAGCTCCTCAGGGAGGTGGCGGGACACTGAAGCTTTCTTT.

The rearrangement uses TRBV5-1 and TRBJ2-1; 12 nucleotides align to TRBD1. Looked up from germline, CDR1 is SGHRS and CDR2 is YFSETQ. V gave up 5 bases and J gave up 5 bases; unmatched junction bases: 5. This CDR3 spans 15 amino acids. Written as DNA, the CDR3 is TGCGCCAGCAGTTCCGGGACAGGGGGCCACAATGAGCAGTTCTTC. Translating gives CASSSGTGGHNEQFF.

This clone appeared once. This chain uses TRBV7-9 with TRBJ2-3; no clear D. Between the trimmed V and J ends, which lost 0 bases and 0 bases, there was a span of 7 bases. Germline lookup yields CDR1 SEHNR and CDR2 FQNEAQ (reference sequence). This CDR3 has 15 residues. In DNA form, the CDR3 reads TGTGCCAGCAGCTTAGCGGTCGGTAGCACAGATACGCAGTATTTT. This gives the protein CASSLAVGSTDTQYF.

The chain combines TRBV29-1 with TRBJ2-7; 10 bases agree with TRBD2. The trim removed 5 bases at V and 6 bases at J, leaving 4 bases unmatched. CDR1 and CDR2 (germline): SQVTM, ANQGSEA. The CDR3 spans 12 residues. CDR3 residues: CSVQREGPEQYF. The DNA for the CDR3 is TGCAGCGTTCAGCGGGAGGGCCCCGAGCAGTACTTC.

The J gene is TRBJ2-2, the V gene TRBV21-1; the listed D gene, TRBD2, was not tested against the DNA. TRBV21-1 is assigned pseudogene status. This CDR3 is built from 13 residues. The CDR3 bases are TGTGCCAGCATCGAGGAAGGCACCGGGGAGCTGTTTTTT. Translating it yields CASIEEGTGELFF.

CDR3 sequence: CASSPLTGLHGYTF. The CDR3 DNA sequence: TGTGCCAGCAGTCCACTCACAGGGTTGCATGGCTACACCTTC. V is TRBV28 and J is TRBJ1-2; possibly TRBD1 for D (6 bases). Trimming took off 5 bases at V and 6 bases at J, with 16 bases between the two ends. This CDR3 contains 14 residues. The germline gives CDR1 MDHEN, CDR2 SYDVKM.

The rearrangement links TRBV7-9 to TRBJ1-1; D not resolved. The CDR3 runs to 13 residues. CDR1 is SEHNR, CDR2 FQNEAQ, per germline (reference sequence). V gave up 5 bases and J gave up 4 bases, with 11 bases separating them. Here the CDR3 reads CASSLKYSTEAFF. In DNA, the CDR3 is TGTGCCAGCAGCCTAAAGTACAGCACTGAAGCTTTCTTT. Full variable domain (missing parts from reference TRBV7-9 and TRBJ1-1): DTGVSQNPRHKITKRGQNVTFRCDPISEHNRLYWYRQTLGQGPEFLTYFQNEAQLEKSRLLSDRFSAERPKGSFSTLEIQRTEQGDSAMYLCASSLKYSTEAFFGQGTRLTVV.

J is TRBJ2-5 and V is TRBV27, with a tentative D call TRBD1 (8 bases). The CDR3 consists of 18 residues. The V end was cut by 6 bases, the J end by 2 bases, with 25 bases between. Germline assignment: CDR1 MNHEY and CDR2 SMNVEV (reference sequence). The CDR3 loop reads CASSTWTGYSGTQETQYF. The CDR3 DNA is TGTGCCAGCAGCACCTGGACAGGGTACAGCGGGACTCAAGAGACCCAGTACTTC.

The chain couples TRBV11-3 to TRBJ2-1, with 7 bases lining up with TRBD1. J was trimmed by 8 bases and V by 1 base; bases with no gene match: 5. CDR1 and CDR2 from the germline V gene are SGHNT and YENEEA. This CDR3 has 14 residues. CDR3 DNA sequence: TGTGCCAGCAGCTTAGGCTACAGGGGTGATGAGCAGTTCTTC. The encoded protein is CASSLGYRGDEQFF.

V usage is TRBV4-3 and J usage is TRBJ2-2; TRBD2 is a possible D gene (5 bases). V gave up 0 bases and J gave up 10 bases, with 15 bases separating them. The CDR3 length is 15 residues. The germline gives CDR1 LGHNA, CDR2 YSLEER. CDR3 DNA sequence: TGCGCCAGCAGCCAAGATCCCGGGGAGAATCCGGAGCTGTTTTTT. Its protein product is CASSQDPGENPELFF.

The chain links TRBV2 to TRBJ2-7; TRBD2 is a possible D gene (7 bases). Looked up from germline, CDR1 is SNHLY and CDR2 is FYNNEI. The CDR3 is made up of 14 amino acids. V was trimmed by 5 bases and J by 3 bases, leaving 14 bases between them. Here the CDR3 DNA reads TGTGCCAGCAGTTACCCAGGGGAGGGCTACGAGCAGTACTTC. This gives the protein CASSYPGEGYEQYF. The variable domain in full, completed from reference TRBV2 and TRBJ2-7, reads EPEVTQTPSHQVTQMGQEVILRCVPISNHLYFYWYRQILGQKVEFLVSFYNNEISEKSEIFDDQFSVERPDGSNFTLKIRSTKLEDSAMYFCASSYPGEGYEQYFGPGTRLTVT.

The chain combines TRBV11-2 with TRBJ2-1, with D possibly matching TRBD1 (5 bases). CDR1 SGHAT and CDR2 FQNNGV come from the germline V gene. The V end lost 5 bases, the J end lost 9 bases, and 17 bases lay between the germline ends. The CDR3 totals 14 residues. The CDR3 reads CASSAQGLGSEQFF. DNA of the CDR3: TGTGCCAGCAGCGCTCAGGGTTTAGGTTCTGAGCAGTTCTTC.

The rearrangement uses TRBV4-3 and TRBJ2-7; D perhaps matches TRBD2 (6 bases). CDR3 size: 15 residues. V was cut by 4 bases and J by 6 bases, with 19 bases left in between. CDR1 is LGHNA, CDR2 YSLEER, per germline. CDR3: CASSPGVGAGFEQYF. In nucleotides, the CDR3 is TGCGCCAGCAGCCCAGGAGTTGGTGCGGGGTTCGAGCAGTACTTC.